This TCR beta chain is from a study of control samples from healthy donors and cancer patients. The CDR3 totals 12 residues. Looked up from germline, CDR1 is ENHRY and CDR2 is SYGVKD. Trimming removed 6 bases at V and 0 bases at J, with 3 bases between. This table comes from immunoSEQ multiplex PCR, and its TCRdb copy is limited to in-frame clones, with some not included. The data show under 200,000 clones, with approximately 96% seen just once and more than 8% held by the top ten. The rearrangement links TRBV10-3 to TRBJ2-1; D unclear. The specimen was blood. The origin of this receptor is a woman in her 40s in good health. The CDR3 loop reads CAIRRSYNEQFF. For the CDR3, the DNA is TGTGCCATCAGGCGCTCCTACAATGAGCAGTTCTTC.